This TCR beta chain was retrieved from a study of T cell clonotyping in hematopoietic cell transplantation. Study as a whole: Recipient samples before transplant were obtained post-cytoreduction.

From germline, CDR1 is ENHRY and CDR2 SYGVKD. The V end was cut by 8 bases, the J end by 5 bases, with 15 bases between. The CDR3 runs to 13 residues. Repertoires were generated with immunoSEQ multiplex PCR, while TCRdb's copy carries only in-frame clones and drops some. Of tens of thousands of clones in the sample, 90% to 97% are singletons; the top ten hold roughly 1.8%. Noted time point: recipient sample about 28 days before transplant, after cytoreduction. The chain employs TRBV10-3 and TRBJ2-5; a weak D match, TRBD1 (5 bases). The TCR originated in a woman aged 45-65 years with acute myeloid leukemia. Some clones in this sample may be carry-over from other donors' samples. This sample comprised peripheral blood mononuclear cells, obtained before stem cell transplant. This CDR3 reads CAIGLGDGETQYF. CDR3 in DNA: TGTGCCATCGGCTTAGGGGATGGGGAGACCCAGTACTTC.